This is a list of T cell receptor beta chains from one sample in a study of blood T cell repertoires in COVID-19. TCRdb's copy holds only in-frame clones and misses some; the assay was immunoSEQ multiplex PCR. Here the sample spans just over 250,000 clones, about nine tenths being singletons. Sequenced input: peripheral blood. The receptors were gathered from a man aged 55 to 70 who had recovered from COVID-19. CDR3s include the opening cysteine and the closing phenylalanine or tryptophan. The D gene is left open where the match is weak. Size is stated for part of the rows, as once, few or many counts, or as a class when the clone is expanded.

V	length	J	size	D	DNA	CDR3
TRBV5-1	16	TRBJ2-1	NA	TRBD2	TGCGCCAGCAGCGCCCAACTAGCGGGGATGGTGAATGAGCAGTTCTTC	CASSAQLAGMVNEQFF
TRBV6-1	15	TRBJ2-7	NA	NA	TGTGCCAGCAGTGAAGCTCCCGCTAGCTCCTACGAGCAGTACTTC	CASSEAPASSYEQYF
TRBV4-1	15	TRBJ2-2	NA	TRBD1	TGCGCCAGCAGCCAAGGACAGGGAAACACCGGGGAGCTGTTTTTT	CASSQGQGNTGELFF
TRBV6-1	16	TRBJ1-3	once	NA	TGTGCCAGCAGTGAACAGCGGACGATCTCTGGAAACACCATATATTTT	CASSEQRTISGNTIYF
TRBV16	18	TRBJ1-5	NA	NA	TGTGCCAGCAGCCAATCCGCGGACACAGAGCGACGCAATCAGCCCCAGCATTTT	CASSQSADTERRNQPQHF
TRBV18	15	TRBJ2-7	NA	NA	TGTGCCAGCTCACCACTCCCAGGGAATTCCTACGAGCAGTACTTC	CASSPLPGNSYEQYF
TRBV6-5	13	TRBJ2-7	NA	NA	TGTGCCAGCAGTTACGGGGGGGGGCTCGAGCAGTACTTC	CASSYGGGLEQYF
TRBV7-9	17	TRBJ1-2	NA	NA	TGTGCCAGCAGCTTAGTGGGAGGGCGTCCCACTGGCTATGGCTACACCTTC	CASSLVGGRPTGYGYTF
TRBV6-2/TRBV6-3	15	TRBJ2-7	many	TRBD1	TGTGCCAGCAGCCGATTTCCACTACAGGGGGAAGAGCAGTACTTC	CASSRFPLQGEEQYF
TRBV3-1/TRBV3-2	15	TRBJ2-5	NA	TRBD2	TGTGCCAGCAGCCAAATGCCGGGGGGCCAAGAGACCCAGTACTTC	CASSQMPGGQETQYF
TRBV28	16	TRBJ1-2	NA	NA	TGTGCCAGCAGTTTAGCTTCGGCGGGGCATAACTATGGCTACACCTTC	CASSLASAGHNYGYTF
TRBV12-3/TRBV12-4	12	TRBJ1-2	NA	NA	TGTGCCAGCACCGATCAGGGTTATGGCTACACCTTC	CASTDQGYGYTF
TRBV7-3	13	TRBJ2-7	NA	TRBD1	TGTGCCAGCAGCCCCGCGCAGGGGGCCCCCCTTTACTTC	CASSPAQGAPLYF
TRBV9	13	TRBJ1-3	NA	TRBD1	TGTGCCAGCAGCCCGAGACAGGGAAAGGGCATATATTTT	CASSPRQGKGIYF
TRBV3-1/TRBV3-2	14	TRBJ2-7	few	TRBD1	TGTGCCAGCAGCCCCGGACAGGGGGTCTACGAGCAGTACTTC	CASSPGQGVYEQYF
TRBV7-9	15	TRBJ1-5	once	NA	TGTGCCAGCAGCCAAGGACTGGACGACAATCAGCCCCAGCATTTT	CASSQGLDDNQPQHF
TRBV19	14	TRBJ1-2	NA	NA	TGTGCCAGTAGTATGGAGGGGATGATTTTTGGCTACACCTTC	CASSMEGMIFGYTF
TRBV6-5	13	TRBJ1-2	NA	TRBD1	TGTGCCAGCCCAGAACAGGGGATTGGAGGCTACACCTTC	CASPEQGIGGYTF
TRBV3-1/TRBV3-2	14	TRBJ1-2	once	NA	TGTGCCAGCAGCCAAGCTGCAGGGTACGATGGCTACACCTTC	CASSQAAGYDGYTF
TRBV7-8	15	TRBJ1-3	NA	NA	TGTGCCAGCAGCTTAGTCGAGGGAGGTGGAAACACCATATATTTT	CASSLVEGGGNTIYF
TRBV27	13	TRBJ2-4	NA	TRBD1	TGTGCCAGCAGTTTTAAACAGGGGAACATTCAGTACTTC	CASSFKQGNIQYF
TRBV6-5	12	TRBJ2-7	NA	TRBD1	TGTGCCAGCGGGACAGGAAACTACGAGCAGTACTTC	CASGTGNYEQYF
TRBV3-1/TRBV3-2	15	TRBJ2-3	NA	NA	TGTGCCAGCAGCCAAGATCTACGCGCGGGTGGGACGCAGTATTTT	CASSQDLRAGGTQYF
TRBV12-5	14	TRBJ2-2	NA	NA	TGTGCTAGTGGTTTCGGCGGGGACACCGGGGAGCTGTTTTTT	CASGFGGDTGELFF
TRBV7-3	14	TRBJ2-5	NA	TRBD2	TGTGCCAGCAGTCGTAGCGGGGCGGGAGAGACCCAGTACTTC	CASSRSGAGETQYF
TRBV7-9	16	TRBJ1-2	NA	TRBD1	TGTGCCAGCAGCTTAGCCACAAAGACAGGGGGCTATGGCTACACCTTC	CASSLATKTGGYGYTF
TRBV5-1	16	TRBJ2-1	NA	TRBD2	TGCGCCAGCAGCTTGACCACCGGGACTAATTACAATGAGCAGTTCTTC	CASSLTTGTNYNEQFF
TRBV18	16	TRBJ1-2	NA	NA	TGTGCCAGCTCACCAGTCCAGGACAGAGCTAACTATGGCTACACCTTC	CASSPVQDRANYGYTF
TRBV11-1	14	TRBJ2-1	NA	NA	TGTGCCAGCAGCTTAGATTTAGTCTACAATGAGCAGTTCTTC	CASSLDLVYNEQFF
TRBV12-3/TRBV12-4	13	TRBJ1-2	NA	NA	TGTGCCAGCAGTCCCAGGATTTCCTATGGCTACACCTTC	CASSPRISYGYTF
TRBV24-1	13	TRBJ1-1	NA	NA	TGTGCCACCAGTGATTACAGGAACACTGAAGCTTTCTTT	CATSDYRNTEAFF
TRBV19	14	TRBJ1-5	NA	NA	TGTGCCAGTAACGGAGGATATAGCAATCAGCCCCAGCATTTT	CASNGGYSNQPQHF
TRBV7-7	15	TRBJ1-3	once	NA	TGTGCTAGCAGCTTGGGACTCGGCTCTGGAAACACCATATATTTT	CASSLGLGSGNTIYF
TRBV5-1	14	TRBJ2-1	NA	TRBD1	TGCGCCAGCAGCCCGGGGGGGACAGGGGATGAGCAGTTCTTC	CASSPGGTGDEQFF
TRBV19	13	TRBJ2-5	once	TRBD2	TGTGCCAGTGGGGCGGGGGATGGAGAGACCCAGTACTTC	CASGAGDGETQYF
TRBV7-2	21	TRBJ2-1	NA	TRBD2	TGTGCCAGCAGCTTAGCGCCCGGGGGACTAGCGGGGTACGACTCCTACAATGAGCAGTTCTTC	CASSLAPGGLAGYDSYNEQFF
TRBV7-2	16	TRBJ2-3	NA	TRBD2	TGTGCCAGCAGCTTTGTTAGCGGGGGGGCCGCGAATACGCAGTATTTT	CASSFVSGGAANTQYF
TRBV10-1	15	TRBJ1-1	NA	NA	TGCGCCAGCAGTGAGAGAGGGGGTGGTGTCACTGAAGCTTTCTTT	CASSERGGGVTEAFF
TRBV19	16	TRBJ1-2	NA	NA	TGTGCCAGTAGTCTCACCCCCGGGGGGGGTAACTATGGCTACACCTTC	CASSLTPGGGNYGYTF
TRBV9	16	TRBJ1-2	NA	TRBD1	TGTGCCAGCACTAAAGCGGACAGGCCCTCTAACTATGGCTACACCTTC	CASTKADRPSNYGYTF
TRBV5-3	14	TRBJ2-7	NA	NA	TGTGCCAGAAGCCCAAATGGGACTCCCTACGAGCAGTACTTC	CARSPNGTPYEQYF
TRBV9	16	TRBJ2-1	NA	TRBD2	TGTGCCAGCAGCGTAAGCGGGGGGTTACCTTACAATGAGCAGTTCTTC	CASSVSGGLPYNEQFF
TRBV9	15	TRBJ1-1	once	NA	TGTGCCAGCAGCCCGGTCCCCGTCTCGGGCACTGAAGCTTTCTTT	CASSPVPVSGTEAFF
TRBV9	16	TRBJ1-4	once	NA	TGTGCCAGCAGCCTACTTCCGTCACCTTCTAATGAAAAACTGTTTTTT	CASSLLPSPSNEKLFF
TRBV11-2	14	TRBJ1-1	NA	TRBD1	TGTGCCAGCAGCTACGGGACAGGGATGCCTGAAGCTTTCTTT	CASSYGTGMPEAFF
TRBV5-1	13	TRBJ1-1	NA	NA	TGCGCCAGCAGCTTAGAGATGAACACTGAAGCTTTCTTT	CASSLEMNTEAFF